This TCR beta chain was recovered during a study of blood T cell repertoires in COVID-19. As originally analysed: Counts of nucleated cells, estimated from reference gene primer amplification, were obtained. Assay used: immunoSEQ multiplex PCR; TCRdb lists only in-frame clones, some missing. V and J calls and clone size follow that table, whereas D and trimming were derived from the DNA. The sample lists over 120,000 clones, about four fifths occurring once. This CDR3 region has 14 residues. CDR1 and CDR2 from the germline V gene are LNHDA and SQIVND (reference sequence). The ends were cut back, 3 bases at V and 4 bases at J, with 12 bases in the middle. Enrollees, about 18 to 89 years old, lived in 24 US areas. For recovered donors of Cohort 3, there were two negative PCRs, clearance, or symptom resolution.

The chain employs TRBV19 and TRBJ1-1; unclear D gene. Material: PBMCs or T cells enriched from blood (not recorded which). This TCR was sampled from a middle-aged man who had recovered from COVID-19. Written as DNA, the CDR3 is TGTGCCAGTAGTATCAAGGTCGGCGGCACTGAAGCTTTCTTT. The encoded protein is CASSIKVGGTEAFF.